This T cell receptor beta chain originates from a study of T-cell reconstitution after alpha-beta-depleted transplantation in children. V was clipped by 7 bases and J by 7 bases; unmatched bases: 13. This CDR3 contains 15 residues. This sample's TCRbeta library carried unique molecular identifier barcodes. In TCRdb, the PCR reads were re-called with MiXCR into one record per CDR3 protein. Of 90,000 to 100,000 distinct CDR3 sequences listed, less than 25% are singletons. The TCR comes from a boy between 2 and 10 years old with acute lymphoblastic leukemia, due to receive a stem cell transplant. Material: PBMCs, obtained before TCRalphabeta/CD19-depleted stem cell transplant. This rearrangement joins TRBV12-3 or TRBV12-4 to TRBJ2-7; 10 bases align to TRBD1. The CDR3 DNA is TGTGCCAGCACCCTTCGAAAGGGGACAGGGGAGGAGCAGTACTTC. This gives the protein CASTLRKGTGEEQYF.